This T cell receptor (beta chain) comes out of a study of OX40 agonist ivuxolimab in advanced cancers. Sequencing used immunoSEQ multiplex PCR; TCRdb keeps in-frame clones, though not all of them. The sample has 84,000 or so clones; approximately 88% are singletons. This CDR3 has 13 residues. With 6 bases clipped from V and 2 bases from J, the junction kept 3 bases outside the gene matches. Germline loops: CDR1 LNHDA, CDR2 SQIVND (reference sequence). The sequenced sample was CD4+ or CD8+ T cells sorted from blood, obtained in a trial of the OX40 agonist ivuxolimab. The receptor was derived from an adult with an advanced solid tumor such as melanoma, head and neck, liver or kidney cancer. This sequence joins TRBV19 and TRBJ2-7, with 8 bases matching TRBD1. CDR3: CASSRQGTYEQYF. CDR3 nucleotides: TGTGCCAGTAGCCGACAGGGGACCTACGAGCAGTACTTC.